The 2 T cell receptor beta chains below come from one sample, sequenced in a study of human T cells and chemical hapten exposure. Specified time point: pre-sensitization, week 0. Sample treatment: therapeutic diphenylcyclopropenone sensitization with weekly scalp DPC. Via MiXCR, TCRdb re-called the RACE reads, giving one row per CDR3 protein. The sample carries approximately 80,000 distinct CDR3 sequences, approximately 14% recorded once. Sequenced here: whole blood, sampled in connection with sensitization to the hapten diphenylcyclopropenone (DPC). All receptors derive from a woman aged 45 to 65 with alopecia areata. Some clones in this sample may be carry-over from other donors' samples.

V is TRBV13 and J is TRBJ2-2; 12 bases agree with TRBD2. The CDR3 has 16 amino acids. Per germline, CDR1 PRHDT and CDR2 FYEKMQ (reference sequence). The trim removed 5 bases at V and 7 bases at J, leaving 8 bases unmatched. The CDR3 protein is CASSHRTSGKGGELFF. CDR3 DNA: TGTGCCAGCAGCCATCGGACTAGCGGGAAGGGCGGGGAGCTGTTTTTT.

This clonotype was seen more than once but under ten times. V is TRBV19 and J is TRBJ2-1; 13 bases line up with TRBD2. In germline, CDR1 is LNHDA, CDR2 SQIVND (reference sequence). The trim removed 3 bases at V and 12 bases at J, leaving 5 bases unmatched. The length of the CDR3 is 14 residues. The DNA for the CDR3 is TGTGCCAGTAGTATTGGGGGACTAGCGGGAAGGCAGTTCTTC. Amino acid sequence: CASSIGGLAGRQFF. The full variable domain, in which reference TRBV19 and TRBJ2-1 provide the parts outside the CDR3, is DGGITQSPKYLFRKEGQNVTLSCEQNLNHDAMYWYRQDPGQGLRLIYYSQIVNDFQKGDIAEGYSVSREKKESFPLTVTSAQKNPTAFYLCASSIGGLAGRQFFGPGTRLTVL.